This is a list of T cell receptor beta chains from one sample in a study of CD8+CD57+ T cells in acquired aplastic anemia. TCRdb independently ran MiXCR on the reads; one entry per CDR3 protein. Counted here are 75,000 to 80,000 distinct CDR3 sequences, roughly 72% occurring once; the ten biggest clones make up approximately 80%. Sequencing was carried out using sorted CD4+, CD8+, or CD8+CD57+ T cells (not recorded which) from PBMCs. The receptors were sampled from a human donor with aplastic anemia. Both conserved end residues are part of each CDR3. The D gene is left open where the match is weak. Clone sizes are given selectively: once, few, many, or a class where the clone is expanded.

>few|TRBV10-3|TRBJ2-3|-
CAISGLQDTQYF
TGTGCCATCAGTGGCCTCCAAGATACGCAGTATTTT
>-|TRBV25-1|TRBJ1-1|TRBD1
CASSAAGQGAFEAFF
TGTGCCAGCAGTGCAGCGGGACAGGGGGCTTTTGAAGCTTTCTTT
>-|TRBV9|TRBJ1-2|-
CASRSENYGYTF
TGTGCCAGCAGGTCAGAGAACTATGGCTACACCTTC
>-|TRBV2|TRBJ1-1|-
CASSERRWTDKEAFF
TGTGCCAGCAGTGAACGGCGGTGGACAGACAAAGAAGCTTTCTTT
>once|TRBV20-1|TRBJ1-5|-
CSARMGQHNQPQHF
TGCAGTGCACGTATGGGACAACACAATCAGCCCCAGCATTTT
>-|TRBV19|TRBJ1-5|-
CASRQRYQPQHF
TGTGCCAGTAGACAGAGATATCAGCCCCAGCATTTT
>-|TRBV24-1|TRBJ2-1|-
CATSDRGAGPEQFF
TGTGCCACCAGTGACCGGGGGGCGGGGCCCGAGCAGTTCTTC
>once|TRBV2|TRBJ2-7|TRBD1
CASTLGQHYEQYF
TGTGCCAGCACCCTGGGACAGCACTACGAGCAGTACTTC
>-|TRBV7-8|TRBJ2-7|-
CASSQGVSYEQYF
TGTGCCAGCAGCCAAGGGGTCTCCTACGAGCAGTACTTC
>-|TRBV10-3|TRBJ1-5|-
CAISGTDNQPQHF
TGTGCCATCAGTGGGACGGATAATCAGCCCCAGCATTTT
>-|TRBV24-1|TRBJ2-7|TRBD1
CATSDGRGRNEQYF
TGTGCCACCAGTGACGGCAGGGGGCGGAACGAGCAGTACTTC
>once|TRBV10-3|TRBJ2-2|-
CAISEVTGELFF
TGTGCCATCAGTGAGGTCACCGGGGAGCTGTTTTTT
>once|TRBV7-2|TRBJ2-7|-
CASSADAYEQYF
TGTGCCAGCAGCGCCGATGCCTACGAGCAGTACTTC
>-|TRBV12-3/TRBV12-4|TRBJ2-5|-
CASSFPFSPRETQYF
TGTGCCAGCAGTTTCCCGTTCAGCCCAAGAGAGACCCAGTACTTC
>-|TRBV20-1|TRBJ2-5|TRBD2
CSAVGFGGGPAGTQYF
TGCAGTGCGGTAGGGTTCGGGGGAGGGCCCGCAGGGACCCAGTACTTC
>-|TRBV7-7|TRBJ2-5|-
CASSSAGQETQYF
TGTGCTAGCAGCTCGGCAGGGCAAGAGACCCAGTACTTC
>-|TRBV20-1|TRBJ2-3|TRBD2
CSAPDPGLAFSSTDTQYF
TGCAGTGCTCCTGACCCGGGACTAGCGTTCTCTAGCACAGATACGCAGTATTTT
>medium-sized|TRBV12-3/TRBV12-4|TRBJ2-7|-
CASSSTVTYEQYF
TGTGCCAGCAGTTCCACAGTCACCTACGAGCAGTACTTC
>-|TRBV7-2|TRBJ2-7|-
CASSLPFPYEQYF
TGTGCCAGCAGCCTGCCCTTCCCCTACGAGCAGTACTTC
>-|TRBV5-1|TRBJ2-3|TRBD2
CASSLLAGGFTDTQYF
TGCGCCAGCAGCTTATTAGCGGGGGGTTTCACAGATACGCAGTATTTT
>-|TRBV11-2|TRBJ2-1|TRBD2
CASSLYSLASGRGSEQFF
TGTGCCAGCAGCTTATACTCGCTAGCTAGCGGGAGGGGGAGTGAGCAGTTCTTC